This passage covers 6 T cell receptor beta chains from one sample sequenced in a study of T cell responses to AZD1222 COVID-19 vaccine. Data came from immunoSEQ multiplex PCR; TCRdb stores just in-frame clones and leaves some out. The table includes about 99,000 clones, around nine tenths detected once. Source: peripheral blood, taken on day 0 of AZD1222 vaccination. The receptor set was obtained from an adult in good health.

This chain connects TRBV7-3 to TRBJ1-1; D possibly corresponds to TRBD1 (6 bases). With 5 bases removed from V and 1 base from J, the gap between germline ends came to 11 bases. Per germline, CDR1 SGHTA and CDR2 FQGTGA. The CDR3 spans 14 residues. CDR3 coding DNA: TGTGCCAGCAGCCCCGGGGGGGCGAACACTGAAGCTTTCTTT. Translating it yields CASSPGGANTEAFF.

This sequence joins TRBV6-1 and TRBJ2-5; D is ambiguous. The CDR3 has 14 residues. Germline CDR1 and CDR2: MNHNS and SASEGT. Between the trimmed V and J ends, which lost 2 bases and 5 bases, there was a span of 12 bases. CDR3 nucleotides: TGTGCCAGCAGTGAATTAAGACCTACGGAGACCCAGTACTTC. This codes for CASSELRPTETQYF.

V and J are TRBV4-1 and TRBJ2-3; 11 bases map to TRBD2. This CDR3 comprises 17 residues. In germline, CDR1 is MGHRA, CDR2 YSYEKL. Trimming cost V 1 base and J 4 bases; bases outside gene matches: 7. The CDR3 bases are TGCGCCAGCAGCCAAGCCATAGCGGGGGGGCGATCAGATACGCAGTATTTT. Protein: CASSQAIAGGRSDTQYF.

The chain recombines TRBV12-5 with TRBJ2-2; the D gene is possibly TRBD2 (6 bases). V gave up 1 base and J gave up 1 base, with 10 bases separating them. Germline V CDR1 and CDR2: LGHNT, FRNRAP. The CDR3 has 16 amino acids. The CDR3 loop reads CASGLGAGMNTGELFF. DNA for the CDR3: TGTGCTAGTGGTTTGGGTGCGGGGATGAACACCGGGGAGCTGTTTTTT.

Here the CDR3 DNA reads TGCGCCAGCAGCTGGGCTCGGACAGGGGATTCACCCCTCCACTTT. Protein product: CASSWARTGDSPLHF. The chain recombines TRBV5-1 with TRBJ1-6; TRBD1 matches 9 bases. The CDR3 consists of 15 residues. Unmatched junction bases numbered 6, after V lost 3 bases and J lost 8 bases. Germline-derived CDR1 and CDR2 are SGHRS and YFSETQ.

The chain uses TRBV5-1 and TRBJ1-3; 7 bases align to TRBD1. Germline trimming cut 1 base from V and 3 bases from J; bases unmatched to any gene: 10. The CDR3 length is 17 residues. CDR1 is SGHRS, CDR2 YFSETQ, per germline. The CDR3 spells CASSLSGQGVFGNTIYF. The CDR3 region has the DNA TGCGCCAGCAGCTTGTCGGGTCAGGGGGTTTTTGGAAACACCATATATTTT.